The 21 T cell receptor beta chains presented below share a single source sample, sequenced in a study of T cell responses to AZD1222 COVID-19 vaccine. Assay used: immunoSEQ multiplex PCR; TCRdb lists only in-frame clones, some missing. The sample consists of 84,000 or so clones, 80% to 90% of them appearing once. Sequenced here: peripheral blood, sampled on day 0 of AZD1222 vaccination. These receptors were collected from an adult in good health.

The gene calls are TRBV9 and TRBJ2-2; the D gene could be TRBD1 or TRBD2 (5 bases each). There are 17 residues in the CDR3. Germline values: CDR1 SGDLS, CDR2 YYNGEE. The ends were cut back, 6 bases at V and 2 bases at J, with 20 bases in the middle. This CDR3 is CASTGAAGIRNTGELFF. Written as DNA, the CDR3 is TGTGCCAGCACCGGGGCGGCAGGAATAAGAAACACCGGGGAGCTGTTTTTT.

A single count supports this clone. The rearrangement links TRBV29-1 to TRBJ1-2; D gene uncertain. The CDR3 sequence is 11 residues long. V dropped 7 bases and J dropped 8 bases, with 14 bases sitting between them. Per germline, CDR1 SQVTM and CDR2 ANQGSEA. CDR3 residues: CSGAGSQGYTF. The CDR3 coding sequence is TGCAGCGGCGCAGGCTCTCAAGGCTACACCTTC.

The chain uses TRBV14 and TRBJ1-1, with 9 bases identical to TRBD1. CDR3 length: 16 amino acids. Germline V CDR1 and CDR2: SGHDN, FVKESK. The J segment lost 5 bases and the V segment lost 4 bases, leaving 11 bases of the junction unmatched. DNA for the CDR3: TGTGCCAGCAGCCCTTGGACAGGGGCCGTCCCAACTGAAGCTTTCTTT. Its protein product is CASSPWTGAVPTEAFF.

The J gene is TRBJ1-2, the V gene TRBV29-1, with 9 bases aligning to TRBD1. CDR3 length: 14 amino acids. Trimming took 5 bases from V and 8 from J; bases not matched to a gene: 12. The germline V gene encodes CDR1 SQVTM and CDR2 ANQGSEA. Here the CDR3 reads CSVRTGTGYQGYTF. CDR3 in DNA: TGCAGCGTTCGCACCGGGACAGGGTATCAAGGCTACACCTTC. The whole variable domain, remainder taken from reference TRBV29-1 and TRBJ1-2, is SAVISQKPSRDICQRGTSLTIQCQVDSQVTMMFWYRQQPGQSLTLIATANQGSEATYESGFVIDKFPISRPNLTFSTLTVSNMSPEDSSIYLCSVRTGTGYQGYTFGSGTRLTVV.

The J gene is TRBJ1-1, the V gene TRBV18; no reliable D call. Germline V gene sequence: CDR1 KGHSH, CDR2 LQKENI. V was pared by 2 bases and J by 6 bases, with 10 bases between. CDR3 length equals 13 residues. The CDR3 nucleotides read TGTGCCAGCTCACCAACGCGCAGCTCTGAAGCTTTCTTT. Encoded protein: CASSPTRSSEAFF.

The chain combines TRBV4-2 with TRBJ1-5; D uncertain. Germline V gives CDR1 LGHNA, CDR2 YNFKEQ. The CDR3 runs to 16 residues. V was clipped by 2 bases and J by 2 bases, with 13 bases between them. This chain's CDR3 is CASSQRGELGNQPQHF. The CDR3 DNA follows: TGTGCCAGCAGCCAACGTGGGGAATTGGGCAATCAGCCCCAGCATTTT.

Only a few counts were recorded for this clone. This chain connects TRBV18 to TRBJ1-2, with D uncertain. V was pared by 3 bases and J by 3 bases, with 11 bases between. CDR1 and CDR2 from the germline V gene are KGHSH and LQKENI. The CDR3 spans 14 residues. The CDR3 nucleotides read TGTGCCAGCTCACCCTACAGCGGAGACTATGGCTACACCTTC. It codes for CASSPYSGDYGYTF. Together with reference TRBV18 and TRBJ1-2, the CDR3 gives the full variable domain: NAGVMQNPRHLVRRRGQEARLRCSPMKGHSHVYWYRQLPEEGLKFMVYLQKENIIDESGMPKERFSAEFPKEGPSILRIQQVVRGDSAAYFCASSPYSGDYGYTFGSGTRLTVV.

This clone was found once. The J gene is TRBJ1-2, the V gene TRBV7-8; 7 nucleotides agree with TRBD1. CDR3 size: 16 residues. Losses at the gene ends were 1 base for V and 4 bases for J; bases not matched to a gene: 9. Germline lookup yields CDR1 SGHVS and CDR2 FQNEAQ. This CDR3 reads CASSLGIRTGSYGYTF. CDR3 nucleotide sequence: TGTGCCAGCAGCTTAGGAATCAGGACAGGAAGCTATGGCTACACCTTC.

The rearrangement joins TRBV5-1 to TRBJ2-1; 9 bases are a match to TRBD1. Per the germline V gene, CDR1 is SGHRS and CDR2 is YFSETQ. With V trimmed by 2 bases and J by 6 bases, 9 bases remained unmatched. This CDR3 region has 16 residues. CDR3 residues: CASSLTTGQGTNEQFF. CDR3 sequence (DNA): TGCGCCAGCAGCTTAACCACGGGACAGGGAACCAATGAGCAGTTCTTC.

The rearrangement joins TRBV6-5 to TRBJ2-7; 9 bases match TRBD1. The CDR3 extends over 14 amino acids. V dropped 5 bases and J dropped 1; count of bases not matched to a gene: 3. The germline gives CDR1 MNHEY, CDR2 SVGAGI. Written as DNA, the CDR3 is TGTGCCAGCAGTCGACAGGGGGAGTCCTACGAGCAGTACTTC. Translating gives CASSRQGESYEQYF.

V and J are TRBV10-3 and TRBJ2-7; D is possibly TRBD2 (5 bases). Looked up from germline, CDR1 is ENHRY and CDR2 is SYGVKD. Trimming removed 3 bases at V and 2 bases at J, with 14 bases between. The CDR3 runs to 15 residues. The CDR3 loop reads CAISDPGVNTYEQYF. The CDR3, as DNA: TGTGCCATCAGTGACCCCGGGGTCAATACCTACGAGCAGTACTTC.

The DNA of the CDR3 is TGTGCCAGCAGGGGGGTGGACAGGAGGAACACTGAAGCTTTCTTT. It is translated as CASRGVDRRNTEAFF. This rearrangement joins TRBV5-5 to TRBJ1-1, with 7 positions matching TRBD1. The CDR3 sequence is 15 residues long. Per germline, CDR1 SGHKS and CDR2 YYEKEE (reference sequence). The J segment lost 1 base and the V segment lost 5 bases, leaving 8 bases of the junction unmatched.

This chain joins TRBV19 and TRBJ2-1; D may be TRBD2 (6 bases). The V gene's germline CDR1 is LNHDA and CDR2 SQIVND (reference sequence). Trimming stripped 3 bases from V and 6 bases from J, with 9 bases between. CDR3 length: 13 amino acids. CDR3 protein: CASSIELANEQFF. In DNA, the CDR3 is TGTGCCAGTAGTATTGAACTAGCCAATGAGCAGTTCTTC.

V gene TRBV18 combines with J gene TRBJ1-1; the match to TRBD1 covers 10 bases. Unmatched junction bases numbered 2, after V lost 5 bases and J lost 2 bases. Germline V CDR1 and CDR2: KGHSH, LQKENI. CDR3 length equals 14 residues. CDR3 residues: CASSRDRGNTEAFF. CDR3 DNA: TGTGCCAGCTCAAGGGACAGGGGCAACACTGAAGCTTTCTTT.

The J gene is TRBJ2-1, the V gene TRBV3-1 (or the pseudogene TRBV3-2); 10 bases fit TRBD2. CDR1 and CDR2 from the germline V gene are LGHDT and YNNKEL (reference sequence). The V and J ends lost 4 bases and 0 bases, in that order; junction bases with no gene match: 9. The CDR3 extends over 18 amino acids. The CDR3 DNA reads TGTGCCAGCAGCCCCCGGACTAGCGGCCCTAGCTCCTACAATGAGCAGTTCTTC. Translating gives CASSPRTSGPSSYNEQFF.

The chain is built from TRBV11-2 and TRBJ2-3, with D hard to call. CDR1 SGHAT and CDR2 FQNNGV come from the germline V gene. The CDR3 spans 14 residues. Trimming cost V 5 bases and J 2 bases, with 11 bases left between them. The CDR3 is CASSPLVPTDTQYF. CDR3 sequence (DNA): TGTGCCAGCAGCCCCCTTGTTCCCACAGATACGCAGTATTTT.

V usage is TRBV3-1 (or the pseudogene TRBV3-2) and J usage is TRBJ2-7, with D possibly being TRBD1 or TRBD2 (5 bases each). The ends were cut back, 5 bases at V and 2 bases at J, with 13 bases in the middle. Per the germline V gene, CDR1 is LGHDT and CDR2 is YNNKEL (reference sequence). The length of the CDR3 is 14 residues. Here the CDR3 DNA reads TGTGCCAGCAGCGCCCGGGACGGAACCTACGAGCAGTACTTC. Its protein product is CASSARDGTYEQYF.

The chain's CDR3 is CASSLGQGAGGYTF. CDR3 coding DNA: TGTGCCAGCAGTTTGGGACAGGGGGCAGGTGGCTACACCTTC. This chain connects TRBV28 to TRBJ1-2, with 12 bases fitting TRBD1. After removal of 3 bases from V and 7 bases from J, the junction contained 3 bases not matched to a gene. Germline loops: CDR1 MDHEN, CDR2 SYDVKM. The CDR3 extends over 14 amino acids.

This chain connects TRBV3-1 (or the pseudogene TRBV3-2) to TRBJ2-5, with TRBD2 identical over 10 bases. CDR1 is LGHDT and CDR2 is YNNKEL in the germline V gene (reference sequence). This CDR3 comprises 16 residues. V was pared by 0 bases and J by 4 bases, with 5 bases of the junction left unmatched. CDR3 region: CASSQDPLAGAETQYF. CDR3 in DNA: TGTGCCAGCAGCCAAGATCCCCTAGCGGGAGCAGAGACCCAGTACTTC.

V is TRBV4-2 and J is TRBJ2-3; D remains ambiguous. The CDR3 length is 14 residues. Looked up from germline, CDR1 is LGHNA and CDR2 is YNFKEQ. Between the trimmed V and J ends, which lost 0 bases and 7 bases, there was a span of 11 bases. The CDR3 region is CASSQDAPIYTQYF. The CDR3 DNA is TGTGCCAGCAGCCAAGACGCCCCGATTTATACGCAGTATTTT.

The rearrangement joins TRBV25-1 to TRBJ2-2; 12 bases fit TRBD2. With V trimmed by 2 bases and J by 4 bases, 5 bases remained unmatched. This CDR3 is built from 17 residues. Germline CDR1 reads MGHDK; CDR2 reads SYGVNS. The CDR3 DNA reads TGTGCCAGCAGTGAAGTACTAGCGGGAGGCACCACCGGGGAGCTGTTTTTT. This translates into CASSEVLAGGTTGELFF.